The clone carrying this TCR beta chain was seen only a few times. Its antigen is unknown. The data are from a study of T-cell reconstitution after alpha-beta-depleted transplantation in children. The study's findings and limits: Most T-cell counts and diversity one year after the transplant came from T cells that were newly produced. Two months or so post-transplant, alpha-beta T cells reportedly derived from several hundred expanded graft clones.

Preparation of the TCRbeta library used unique molecular identifiers. Each CDR3 protein gets one entry after TCRdb re-called the PCR reads with MiXCR. The sample holds roughly 310,000 distinct CDR3 sequences; about a quarter are singletons and the top ten take approximately 11%. CDR3 length: 16 residues. The germline gives CDR1 MNHEY, CDR2 SMNVEV (reference sequence). J lost 7 bases, V lost 6 bases, and 12 bases had no gene match. The rearrangement joins TRBV27 to TRBJ2-3, with 11 bases identical to TRBD2. Sequenced material: PBMCs, mostly from graft donor cells, taken 180 days after TCRalphabeta/CD19-depleted stem cell transplant. This TCR was sampled from a male patient between 10 and 17 years old who had a stem cell transplant for acute lymphoblastic leukemia, so the T cells may come from the graft donor. CDR3: CASRTPLAGVNHTQYF. CDR3 bases: TGTGCCAGCAGGACACCACTAGCGGGAGTCAATCATACGCAGTATTTT.